A single sample gave rise to the 32 T cell receptor beta chains below, sequenced in a study of T cell responses to AZD1222 COVID-19 vaccine. Some clones are missing from TCRdb's copy, which holds only in-frame ones; the method was immunoSEQ multiplex PCR. The table lists 90,000 to 150,000 clones, about 87% of them singletons. The sequenced sample was peripheral blood, obtained on day 0 of AZD1222 vaccination. The receptors here all came from an adult in good health.

The V gene is TRBV6-5, the J gene TRBJ2-7; 9 bases line up with TRBD2. There are 12 residues in the CDR3. With V trimmed by 7 bases and J by 3 bases, 1 base remained unmatched. Germline V gives CDR1 MNHEY, CDR2 SVGAGI. CDR3 bases: TGTGCCAGCACGACTAGCGGCTACGAGCAGTACTTC. Translated, it gives CASTTSGYEQYF.

This clone was recorded only once. The chain couples TRBV9 to TRBJ1-3; TRBD1 is a possible D gene (6 bases). From germline, CDR1 is SGDLS and CDR2 YYNGEE. The CDR3 contains 15 residues. The V end was cut by 0 bases, the J end by 0 bases, with 7 bases between. CDR3 amino acids: CASSVEDSSGNTIYF. The CDR3 DNA sequence: TGTGCCAGCAGCGTAGAGGACAGCTCTGGAAACACCATATATTTT.

The genes are TRBV19 and TRBJ2-1; TRBD2 might be the D (6 bases). The CDR3 contains 11 residues. Per the germline V gene, CDR1 is LNHDA and CDR2 is SQIVND (reference sequence). The V and J ends lost 6 bases and 10 bases respectively, with 10 bases between them. The CDR3 DNA follows: TGTGCCAGTAGCTCTGGGGGGGAGCAGTTCTTC. It yields the protein CASSSGGEQFF.

The genes are TRBV24-1 and TRBJ1-1, with 7 positions matching TRBD1. The V gene's germline CDR1 is KGHDR and CDR2 SFDVKD. The CDR3 loop spans 14 amino acids. V lost 11 bases, J lost 4 bases, and 12 bases stayed unmatched. This chain's CDR3 is CANSRQGGGTEAFF. Written as DNA, the CDR3 is TGTGCCAACTCTAGACAGGGTGGTGGCACTGAAGCTTTCTTT.

The V and J genes are TRBV19 and TRBJ2-2, with D tentatively TRBD2 (6 bases). CDR3 length: 14 residues. The V end lost 8 bases, the J end lost 1 base, and 11 bases lay between the germline ends. The V gene's germline CDR1 is LNHDA and CDR2 SQIVND (reference sequence). CDR3 amino acids: CASAYGRNTGELFF. In DNA, the CDR3 is TGTGCCAGTGCATACGGGAGGAACACCGGGGAGCTGTTTTTT.

V is TRBV19 and J is TRBJ2-1; TRBD2 aligns across 7 bases. This CDR3 has 15 amino acids. V trimming: 8 bases; J trimming: 6 bases; junction bases outside the gene matches: 13. In germline, CDR1 is LNHDA, CDR2 SQIVND (reference sequence). This CDR3 reads CASAPGLVLSNEQFF. The DNA of the CDR3 is TGTGCCAGTGCCCCCGGACTAGTGCTCTCCAATGAGCAGTTCTTC. The variable domain in full, completed from reference TRBV19 and TRBJ2-1, reads DGGITQSPKYLFRKEGQNVTLSCEQNLNHDAMYWYRQDPGQGLRLIYYSQIVNDFQKGDIAEGYSVSREKKESFPLTVTSAQKNPTAFYLCASAPGLVLSNEQFFGPGTRLTVL.

The chain joins TRBV5-4 to TRBJ2-2; D uncertain. The germline gives CDR1 SGHNT, CDR2 YYREEE (reference sequence). Trimming cost V 5 bases and J 4 bases, with 9 bases left between them. CDR3 length: 13 amino acids. The CDR3 here is CASRPGSTGELFF. The DNA of the CDR3 is TGTGCCAGCAGACCAGGTTCCACCGGGGAGCTGTTTTTT.

The rearrangement uses TRBV19 and TRBJ1-2, with a possible D match to TRBD1 (6 bases). V gave up 6 bases and J gave up 3 bases, with 23 bases separating them. The CDR3 totals 17 residues. From germline, CDR1 is LNHDA and CDR2 SQIVND (reference sequence). The DNA for the CDR3 is TGTGCCAGTAGCGATCTGGGGACACAGTTGGGTGACTATGGCTACACCTTC. It yields the protein CASSDLGTQLGDYGYTF.

This sequence joins TRBV3-1 (or the pseudogene TRBV3-2) and TRBJ1-1; no clear D. This CDR3 is built from 13 residues. CDR1 and CDR2 (germline): LGHDT, YNNKEL (reference sequence). Trimming left V 5 bases short and J 1 base short, with 8 bases between. CDR3 nucleotides: TGTGCCAGCAGCGAGAGGGAGAACACTGAAGCTTTCTTT. Translating gives CASSERENTEAFF.

The V gene is TRBV5-1, the J gene TRBJ2-7; TRBD2 matches at 10 bases. The CDR3 loop spans 16 amino acids. Germline CDR1 reads SGHRS; CDR2 reads YFSETQ. V trimming: 2 bases; J trimming: 4 bases; junction bases outside the gene matches: 9. The chain's CDR3 is CASSFWLAGVGYEQYF. The CDR3 DNA sequence: TGCGCCAGCAGCTTTTGGCTAGCGGGAGTTGGTTACGAGCAGTACTTC.

The chain joins TRBV23-1 to TRBJ1-1, with D maybe TRBD1 (5 bases). TRBV23-1 is designated an ORF whose function remains uncertain. The CDR3 is 16 amino acids. Trimming pared 7 bases from V and 1 base from J, leaving 19 bases between. CDR3 nucleotides: TGCGCCAGCATTCTCCAGGGTCGGGAGGGGAACACTGAAGCTTTCTTT. As protein: CASILQGREGNTEAFF.

This chain links TRBV19 with TRBJ2-7; D not resolved. The CDR3 consists of 12 residues. CDR1 and CDR2 (germline): LNHDA, SQIVND (reference sequence). V was cut by 4 bases and J by 3 bases, with 7 bases left in between. CDR3 nucleotides: TGTGCCAGTAGTACCATGGGCTACGAGCAGTACTTC. Translating it yields CASSTMGYEQYF.

V is TRBV3-1 (or the pseudogene TRBV3-2) and J is TRBJ2-2; D possibly corresponds to TRBD1 (5 bases). Trimming took off 0 bases at V and 11 bases at J, with 16 bases between the two ends. This CDR3 is built from 15 residues. CDR1 and CDR2 (germline): LGHDT, YNNKEL (reference sequence). CDR3 in DNA: TGTGCCAGCAGCCAAGACGCGGAAGGGGTCTTTGAGCTGTTTTTT. It specifies CASSQDAEGVFELFF.

The CDR3: CAIRSPGQGKRDGYTF. CDR3 DNA: TGTGCCATCAGATCACCGGGACAGGGAAAACGAGATGGCTACACCTTC. This chain uses TRBV10-3 with TRBJ1-2, with 9 bases lining up with TRBD1. Germline loops: CDR1 ENHRY, CDR2 SYGVKD. V lost 6 bases and J lost 6; bases outside the gene matches: 14. The CDR3 extends over 16 amino acids.

This clone has only one observation. The chain combines TRBV28 with TRBJ2-5; D perhaps matches TRBD2 (7 bases). CDR3 length equals 17 residues. Germline V gives CDR1 MDHEN, CDR2 SYDVKM. V was pared by 7 bases and J by 5 bases, with 26 bases between. CDR3 DNA sequence: TGTGCCAGCACCAAAAAGAGGGGGGGCAACCCAAGCGAGACCCAGTACTTC. Protein sequence: CASTKKRGGNPSETQYF.

The chain employs TRBV7-9 and TRBJ2-7, with 8 bases fitting TRBD2. Germline V gene data show CDR1 as SEHNR and CDR2 as FQNEAQ (reference sequence). After removal of 5 bases from V and 3 bases from J, the junction contained 3 bases not matched to a gene. The CDR3 has 13 residues. The CDR3 here is CASSPGLGYEQYF. CDR3 DNA: TGTGCCAGCAGCCCGGGACTAGGCTACGAGCAGTACTTC.

The J gene is TRBJ1-2, the V gene TRBV5-1; D is perhaps TRBD1 (5 bases). Germline-derived CDR1 and CDR2 are SGHRS and YFSETQ. V was pared by 2 bases and J by 0 bases, with 8 bases between. The CDR3 spans 14 residues. The CDR3: CASSFSDTNYGYTF. The CDR3 nucleotides read TGCGCCAGCAGCTTTTCGGACACTAACTATGGCTACACCTTC.

This chain joins TRBV19 and TRBJ1-5; 10 nucleotides match TRBD1. The CDR3 extends over 17 amino acids. The V gene end was trimmed by 5 bases and the J gene end by 3 bases; junction bases not matched to a gene: 10. Germline values: CDR1 LNHDA, CDR2 SQIVND (reference sequence). CDR3 amino acids: CASSHPAGTGDNQPQHF. The CDR3 DNA sequence: TGTGCCAGTAGTCACCCAGCCGGGACAGGGGACAATCAGCCCCAGCATTTT.

The rearrangement links TRBV2 to TRBJ2-1; 9 bases are shared with TRBD1. CDR3 length equals 18 residues. Germline-derived CDR1 and CDR2 are SNHLY and FYNNEI. Losses at the gene ends were 5 bases for V and 4 bases for J; bases not matched to a gene: 15. The CDR3 region is CASSRQGGSTGYYNEQFF. The CDR3 DNA reads TGTGCCAGCAGTAGACAGGGGGGGAGTACAGGTTATTACAATGAGCAGTTCTTC. Drawing the rest from reference TRBV2 and TRBJ2-1, the complete variable domain is EPEVTQTPSHQVTQMGQEVILRCVPISNHLYFYWYRQILGQKVEFLVSFYNNEISEKSEIFDDQFSVERPDGSNFTLKIRSTKLEDSAMYFCASSRQGGSTGYYNEQFFGPGTRLTVL.

The DNA for the CDR3 is TGTGCCAGCAGTTCATCAGGGAGCAATCAGCCCCAGCATTTT. This translates into CASSSSGSNQPQHF. The V gene is TRBV28, the J gene TRBJ1-5, with D tentatively TRBD1 (5 bases). This CDR3 spans 14 amino acids. CDR1 is MDHEN, CDR2 SYDVKM, per germline. V lost 4 bases to trimming and J lost 1 base, with 8 bases between them.

The chain recombines TRBV19 with TRBJ1-5; no clear D. CDR3 size: 18 residues. V was trimmed by 3 bases and J by 0 bases, leaving 18 bases between them. The germline V gene encodes CDR1 LNHDA and CDR2 SQIVND (reference sequence). This CDR3 is CASSIVRTELYSNQPQHF. DNA for the CDR3: TGTGCCAGTAGTATTGTCAGGACGGAACTTTATAGCAATCAGCCCCAGCATTTT.

V usage is TRBV12-5 and J usage is TRBJ2-6; the D is unclear. CDR3 size: 13 residues. V was clipped by 6 bases and J by 0 bases, with 3 bases between them. Germline V CDR1 and CDR2: LGHNT, FRNRAP. Here the CDR3 DNA reads TGTGCTAGTGGGGCCTCTGGGGCCAACGTCCTGACTTTC. It encodes CASGASGANVLTF.

The chain uses TRBV24-1 and TRBJ1-4, with TRBD1 matching over 7 bases. The CDR3 length is 17 residues. CDR1 and CDR2 (germline): KGHDR, SFDVKD. The J segment lost 3 bases and the V segment lost 0 bases, leaving 6 bases of the junction unmatched. The CDR3 nucleotides are TGTGCCACCAGTGATTTGAACAGGGGAGCGTCTAATGAAAAACTGTTTTTT. The encoded protein is CATSDLNRGASNEKLFF.

The chain combines TRBV10-3 with TRBJ1-3; 9 nucleotides agree with TRBD1. Germline CDR1 is ENHRY and CDR2 is SYGVKD. This CDR3 has 15 amino acids. The ends lost 6 bases at V and 2 bases at J; junction bases unmatched: 5. The CDR3 protein is CAIRDDRGAGNTIYF. Written as DNA, the CDR3 is TGTGCCATCAGAGACGACAGGGGGGCTGGAAACACCATATATTTT.

This chain connects TRBV28 to TRBJ2-3; TRBD2 agrees at 9 bases. The germline V gene encodes CDR1 MDHEN and CDR2 SYDVKM. Germline trimming cut 5 bases from V and 4 bases from J; bases unmatched to any gene: 7. CDR3 size: 15 residues. CDR3 in DNA: TGTGCCAGCAGTGAAGCGGGAGGAGGCGCAGATACGCAGTATTTT. It yields the protein CASSEAGGGADTQYF.

This clone came up a few times. V gene TRBV21-1 combines with J gene TRBJ2-7. TRBV21-1 is a pseudogene segment. The CDR3 consists of 15 residues. The CDR3 region has the DNA TGTGCCAGCAGCAAAGGGGTCGAGAAAACCTACGAGCAGTACTTC. Translation: CASSKGVEKTYEQYF.

V and J are TRBV5-5 and TRBJ1-1; D unresolved. CDR1 is SGHKS and CDR2 is YYEKEE in the germline V gene (reference sequence). The CDR3 contains 15 residues. V was trimmed by 4 bases and J by 1 base, leaving 14 bases between them. The CDR3, as DNA: TGTGCCAGCAGCCTGCTAGTGGTACAGAACACTGAAGCTTTCTTT. Its translation: CASSLLVVQNTEAFF.

The V and J genes are TRBV7-2 and TRBJ1-3; D may be TRBD1 (5 bases). The CDR3 runs to 14 residues. V lost 1 base to trimming and J lost 4 bases, with 8 bases between them. The germline V gene encodes CDR1 SGHTA and CDR2 FQGNSA. The CDR3 coding sequence is TGTGCCAGCAGCTTAGGACAGCCAGGAAACACCATATATTTT. It codes for CASSLGQPGNTIYF.

This rearrangement joins TRBV7-9 to TRBJ2-5, with D unresolved. Germline V lookup: CDR1 SEHNR, CDR2 FQNEAQ (reference sequence). Trimming removed 8 bases at V and 0 bases at J, with 19 bases between. The CDR3 contains 16 residues. CDR3 coding DNA: TGTGCCAGCCGCCCATGGCCCGCCCGCCACCAAGAGACCCAGTACTTC. Amino acids: CASRPWPARHQETQYF.

The rearrangement links TRBV28 to TRBJ2-3; D is perhaps TRBD2 (5 bases). CDR1 is MDHEN, CDR2 SYDVKM, per germline. The CDR3 length is 15 residues. The ends were cut back, 4 bases at V and 5 bases at J, with 16 bases in the middle. The CDR3 bases are TGTGCCAGCAGTTCTGCCGTTGGAGGTAGAGATACGCAGTATTTT. Translation gives CASSSAVGGRDTQYF.

The chain uses TRBV7-3 and TRBJ2-7, with 10 bases fitting TRBD2. CDR3 length: 16 residues. CDR1 and CDR2 from the germline V gene are SGHTA and FQGTGA. The V gene end was trimmed by 1 base and the J gene end by 5 bases; junction bases not matched to a gene: 8. CDR3 coding DNA: TGTGCCAGCAGCTTAAGCTTAGCGGGAGGAACCCACGAGCAGTACTTC. Its protein product is CASSLSLAGGTHEQYF.

The chain couples TRBV4-3 to TRBJ2-2; D is uncertain. Germline V gives CDR1 LGHNA, CDR2 YSLEER. The CDR3 covers 14 residues. With 0 bases removed from V and 1 base from J, the gap between germline ends came to 3 bases. The CDR3 DNA reads as TGCGCCAGCAGCCAAGAGTGGAACACCGGGGAGCTGTTTTTT. Translated: CASSQEWNTGELFF.